The T cell receptor beta chain described here comes from a study of T-cell reconstitution after alpha-beta-depleted transplantation in children. Unique molecular identifiers tagged the TCRbeta library. TCRdb reprocessed the PCR reads via MiXCR and lists one record per CDR3 protein. Among fewer than 750,000 distinct CDR3 sequences listed, 20% to 30% were seen once. Trimming at V came to 6 bases and at J to 1 base, leaving 7 bases not matched to a gene. CDR1 and CDR2 from the germline V gene are SQVTM and ANQGSEA. The CDR3 is 14 amino acids. The count of this clonotype is one. The rearrangement uses TRBV29-1 and TRBJ2-3, with 7 positions matching TRBD1. This receptor was obtained from a boy under two years old with Wiskott-Aldrich syndrome, due to receive a stem cell transplant. This specimen consisted of PBMCs, obtained before TCRalphabeta/CD19-depleted stem cell transplant. For the CDR3, the DNA is TGCAGCGTCTTAGACAGGGCGCGCACAGATACGCAGTATTTT. The encoded protein is CSVLDRARTDTQYF.